This TCR beta chain appears in the sequencing data of a study of blood T cells in healthy people across ages. The study's findings and limits: Roughly linear age-related decline in beta diversity appeared, significant by age around 38.

On this clonotype: Its antigen is undetermined. At one boundary the junction diverges from the germline segment, which might be a read error.

PCR was performed a second time for about 7 to 12 cycles using a sample-barcoded 5' primer and a J-beta primer mix. Via MiXCR, TCRdb re-called the 5' RACE reads, giving one row per CDR3 protein. The sample consists of some 1.5 million distinct CDR3 sequences, roughly 27% of them appearing once. The sample taken for sequencing was blood. The clonotype originates from a woman between 25 and 40 years old in good health.

CDR3 DNA sequence: TGTACCAGCAGCCGGGCTAGCGGGGGGATGTACGAGCAGTACTTC. Its translation: CTSSRASGGMYEQYF. J is TRBJ2-7 and V is TRBV3-1, with 11 positions matching TRBD2. Germline values: CDR1 LGHDT, CDR2 YNNKEL (reference sequence). This CDR3 is 15 amino acids long.